The rows below give T cell receptor beta chains drawn from one sample of a study of cytomegalovirus exposure and HLA in healthy donors. TCRdb keeps only in-frame clones here, not all; method: immunoSEQ multiplex PCR. The sample shows under 200,000 clones, and 6.5% sits with its ten largest clones. The sample consisted of PBMCs. The receptor set was obtained from a man aged 25 to 45 in good health and CMV-seronegative. CDR3s include the opening cysteine and the closing phenylalanine or tryptophan. The D gene is left open where the match is weak.

d_gene,v_gene,j_gene,CDR3aa,CDR3nt
NA,TRBV5-1,TRBJ2-7,CASSLAAGEQYF,TGCGCCAGCAGCCTGGCCGCCGGCGAGCAGTACTTC
NA,TRBV7-9,TRBJ1-2,CASRSAGVWYGYTF,TGTGCCAGCAGGTCGGCAGGGGTCTGGTATGGCTACACCTTC
NA,TRBV5-4,TRBJ2-1,CASSLGGRESYNEQFF,TGTGCCAGCAGCTTGGGGGGGCGGGAGTCCTACAATGAGCAGTTCTTC
TRBD2,TRBV19,TRBJ2-1,CASTPPGTSGSVEQFF,TGTGCCAGTACCCCCCCTGGGACTAGCGGGAGCGTTGAGCAGTTCTTC
TRBD2,TRBV28,TRBJ2-2,CATGLGSTGELFF,TGTGCCACGGGACTAGGGTCCACCGGGGAGCTGTTTTTT
TRBD1,TRBV6-5,TRBJ2-1,CASSFANRDRANEQFF,TGTGCCAGCAGTTTTGCCAACCGGGACAGGGCCAATGAGCAGTTCTTC
TRBD2,TRBV4-2,TRBJ2-3,CASSQVSGGGIRWTDTQYF,TGTGCCAGCAGCCAAGTTTCCGGGGGGGGAATTAGGTGGACAGATACGCAGTATTTT
NA,TRBV5-1,TRBJ2-3,CASSLSGAGEFGTQYF,TGCGCCAGCAGCTTGAGCGGAGCAGGGGAATTTGGTACGCAGTATTTT
TRBD2,TRBV7-9,TRBJ2-3,CASSLGLAASTDTQYF,TGTGCCAGCAGCTTAGGACTAGCGGCTAGCACAGATACGCAGTATTTT
TRBD2,TRBV28,TRBJ2-4,CASSAAGTTNKNIQYF,TGTGCCAGCAGTGCCGCCGGGACTACAAACAAAAACATTCAGTACTTC
TRBD1,TRBV9,TRBJ2-2,CASSVDNRGSTGELFF,TGTGCCAGCAGCGTAGACAACAGGGGAAGCACCGGGGAGCTGTTTTTT
NA,TRBV19,TRBJ1-2,CASSTLGQLYGYTF,TGTGCCAGTAGCACCCTCGGACAGCTCTATGGCTACACCTTC
TRBD1,TRBV4-1,TRBJ2-7,CASSHGTGGSYEQYF,TGCGCCAGCAGCCACGGGACAGGGGGGTCCTACGAGCAGTACTTC
TRBD1,TRBV5-1,TRBJ2-7,CASSPARDRGKEQYF,TGCGCCAGCAGCCCTGCCCGGGACAGGGGGAAGGAGCAGTACTTC
NA,TRBV7-9,TRBJ2-5,CASSSPEGGEETQYF,TGTGCCAGCAGCTCCCCGGAGGGGGGGGAAGAGACCCAGTACTTC
TRBD1,TRBV5-1,TRBJ2-3,CASSATRQGAADTQYF,TGCGCCAGCAGCGCGACCCGGCAGGGGGCCGCAGATACGCAGTATTTT
NA,TRBV30,TRBJ2-1,CAWSAQLSSYNEQFF,TGTGCCTGGAGTGCTCAACTAAGCTCCTACAATGAGCAGTTCTTC
NA,TRBV7-6,TRBJ1-6,CASSLLAGFPLHF,TGTGCCAGCAGCTTATTGGCGGGGTTCCCCCTCCACTTT